The 17 T cell receptor beta chains presented below share a single source sample, sequenced in a study of blood T cell repertoires in COVID-19. Repertoires were generated with immunoSEQ multiplex PCR, while TCRdb's copy carries only in-frame clones and drops some. The table lists around 160,000 clones, 75% to 90% of them singletons. The sequenced sample consisted of peripheral blood. The source is a man between 18 and 29 years old with COVID-19, enrolled during active disease.

The gene calls are TRBV18 and TRBJ1-4, with 8 bases fitting TRBD1. Germline lookup yields CDR1 KGHSH and CDR2 LQKENI. V gave up 1 base and J gave up 0 bases; unmatched junction bases: 10. The CDR3 is made up of 19 amino acids. CDR3 in DNA: TGTGCCAGCTCACCACGATGGACAGGGCCCCTCTCAACTAATGAAAAACTGTTTTTT. Translation: CASSPRWTGPLSTNEKLFF.

The chain recombines TRBV6-1 with TRBJ2-7; perhaps TRBD1 as D (5 bases). Trimming stripped 3 bases from V and 2 bases from J, with 8 bases between. This CDR3 contains 13 residues. Germline values: CDR1 MNHNS, CDR2 SASEGT. CDR3 sequence: CASSEDTTYEQYF. Written as DNA, the CDR3 is TGTGCCAGCAGTGAGGACACAACCTACGAGCAGTACTTC.

The chain employs TRBV5-1 and TRBJ2-3; no reliable D call. CDR1 and CDR2 (germline): SGHRS, YFSETQ. The CDR3 extends over 12 amino acids. V lost 4 bases and J 2 bases, leaving 5 bases between the germline ends. The DNA for the CDR3 is TGCGCCAGCAGCCCCCACACAGATACGCAGTATTTT. Protein: CASSPHTDTQYF.

This chain links TRBV6-2 or TRBV6-3 with TRBJ2-7; TRBD2 matches at 9 bases. Germline assignment: CDR1 MNHEY and CDR2 SVGEGT. The junction had 2 bases not matched to a gene; V was cut back by 2 bases and J by 0 bases. The CDR3 totals 15 residues. CDR3 protein: CASSYRLAASYEQYF. DNA of the CDR3: TGTGCCAGCAGTTACAGACTAGCGGCCTCCTACGAGCAGTACTTC.

V usage is TRBV28 and J usage is TRBJ2-7; 9 bases align to TRBD2. The junction had 8 bases not matched to a gene; V was cut back by 5 bases and J by 12 bases. The germline V gene has CDR1 MDHEN and CDR2 SYDVKM. The CDR3 loop spans 12 amino acids. The CDR3, as DNA: TGTGCCAGCAGTCGCCTCCGACTAGCGGTGTACTTC. This gives the protein CASSRLRLAVYF.

The genes are TRBV14 and TRBJ1-6, with D possibly matching TRBD1 (5 bases). This CDR3 comprises 15 residues. CDR1 is SGHDN and CDR2 is FVKESK in the germline V gene. Trimming removed 5 bases from V and 3 bases from J, with 11 bases in between. CDR3: CASSGRGFYNSPLHF. The CDR3 DNA is TGTGCCAGCAGCGGGCGGGGGTTCTATAATTCACCCCTCCACTTT.

The chain uses TRBV7-9 and TRBJ2-7; 16 positions match TRBD2. Germline assignment: CDR1 SEHNR and CDR2 FQNEAQ (reference sequence). Trimming at V came to 5 bases and at J to 5 bases, leaving 3 bases not matched to a gene. The CDR3 loop spans 15 amino acids. The CDR3 DNA sequence: TGTGCCAGCAGCCAGGGACTAGCGGGAGGGGACGAGCAGTACTTC. It translates to CASSQGLAGGDEQYF.

V gene TRBV7-9 combines with J gene TRBJ1-3; perhaps TRBD1 as D (5 bases). Germline values: CDR1 SEHNR, CDR2 FQNEAQ (reference sequence). This CDR3 comprises 17 residues. Trimming shortened V by 6 bases and J by 0 bases, and 18 bases separated the two germline ends. CDR3 DNA sequence: TGTGCCAGCAGACCCAGGGAGGAGGGTTTCTCTGGAAACACCATATATTTT. Its protein product is CASRPREEGFSGNTIYF.

This rearrangement joins TRBV25-1 to TRBJ2-3; 10 nucleotides align to TRBD2. CDR3 length equals 15 residues. CDR1 and CDR2 from the germline V gene are MGHDK and SYGVNS. V lost 3 bases, J lost 4 bases, and 4 bases stayed unmatched. DNA for the CDR3: TGTGCCAGCAGTGACCCAGCGGGAGGGCCAGATACGCAGTATTTT. Its translation: CASSDPAGGPDTQYF.

This chain uses TRBV19 with TRBJ2-3; 7 bases match TRBD2. The junction had 7 bases not matched to a gene; V was cut back by 9 bases and J by 4 bases. CDR1 LNHDA and CDR2 SQIVND come from the germline V gene (reference sequence). This CDR3 has 13 residues. Written as DNA, the CDR3 is TGTGCCAGCGAGGGAGGGACCCCAGATACGCAGTATTTT. Translated: CASEGGTPDTQYF.

J is TRBJ2-2 and V is TRBV9; 7 bases are shared with TRBD1. CDR3 length: 17 amino acids. V trimming: 3 bases; J trimming: 0 bases; junction bases outside the gene matches: 8. Germline V gene data show CDR1 as SGDLS and CDR2 as YYNGEE. CDR3 amino acids: CASSGHRGSTNTGELFF. For the CDR3, the DNA is TGTGCCAGCAGCGGGCACAGGGGCTCAACGAACACCGGGGAGCTGTTTTTT.

This chain connects TRBV28 to TRBJ1-3; D may be TRBD1 (5 bases). Germline V gives CDR1 MDHEN, CDR2 SYDVKM. The CDR3 sequence is 13 residues long. Between the trimmed V and J ends, which lost 5 bases and 6 bases, there was a span of 11 bases. Here the CDR3 reads CASSIQGANTIYF. In DNA, the CDR3 is TGTGCCAGCAGTATCCAGGGCGCAAACACCATATATTTT.

The chain links TRBV7-9 to TRBJ1-2; D possibly corresponds to TRBD1 (5 bases). The CDR3 sequence is 17 residues long. Germline CDR1 reads SEHNR; CDR2 reads FQNEAQ (reference sequence). V was cut by 1 base and J by 2 bases, with 17 bases left in between. DNA for the CDR3: TGTGCCAGCAGCTTAGTAGGGATCGGGGGGAAGAACTATGGCTACACCTTC. It yields the protein CASSLVGIGGKNYGYTF.

This chain joins TRBV7-9 and TRBJ2-3; D may be TRBD1 (5 bases). Germline CDR1 is SEHNR and CDR2 is FQNEAQ (reference sequence). V gave up 1 base and J gave up 0 bases, with 8 bases separating them. The length of the CDR3 is 15 residues. DNA of the CDR3: TGTGCCAGCAGCTTAGATGACAGCAGCACAGATACGCAGTATTTT. Amino acid sequence: CASSLDDSSTDTQYF.

The chain uses TRBV12-3 or TRBV12-4 and TRBJ2-5, with D possibly matching TRBD1 (5 bases). The length of the CDR3 is 13 residues. The V and J ends lost 6 bases and 5 bases respectively, with 13 bases between them. CDR3 sequence reads: CASSPRAGETQYF. For the CDR3, the DNA is TGTGCCAGCAGCCCCCGGGCAGGGGAGACCCAGTACTTC.

The DNA of the CDR3 is TGTGCCAGCAGCCCTCAGGCAGGCTCTGGAAACACCATATATTTT. It codes for CASSPQAGSGNTIYF. The chain carries TRBV4-2 and TRBJ1-3; D is unclear. Per germline, CDR1 LGHNA and CDR2 YNFKEQ. This CDR3 has 15 amino acids. The ends were cut back, 4 bases at V and 0 bases at J, with 10 bases in the middle.

V and J are TRBV27 and TRBJ2-7, with D tentatively TRBD1 (6 bases). The germline V gene has CDR1 MNHEY and CDR2 SMNVEV (reference sequence). V was clipped by 3 bases and J by 2 bases, with 14 bases between them. The CDR3 has 15 amino acids. As DNA, the CDR3 is TGTGCCAGCAGTTTCAGGACAGAACGAACCTACGAGCAGTACTTC. Protein: CASSFRTERTYEQYF.